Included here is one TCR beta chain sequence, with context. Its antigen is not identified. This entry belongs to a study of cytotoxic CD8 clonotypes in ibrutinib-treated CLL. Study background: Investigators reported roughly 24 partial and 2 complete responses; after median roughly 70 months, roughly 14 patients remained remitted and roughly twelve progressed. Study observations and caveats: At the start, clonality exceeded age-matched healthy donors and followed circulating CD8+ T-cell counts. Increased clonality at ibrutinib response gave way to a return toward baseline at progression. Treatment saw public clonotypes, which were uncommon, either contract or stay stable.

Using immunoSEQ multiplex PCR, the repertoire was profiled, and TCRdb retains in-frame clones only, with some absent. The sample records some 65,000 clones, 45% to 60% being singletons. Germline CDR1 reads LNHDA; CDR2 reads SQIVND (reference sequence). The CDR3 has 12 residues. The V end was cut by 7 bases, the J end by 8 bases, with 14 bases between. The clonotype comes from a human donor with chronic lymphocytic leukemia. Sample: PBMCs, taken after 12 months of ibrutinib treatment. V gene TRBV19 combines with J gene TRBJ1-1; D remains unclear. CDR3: CASMGVSPEAFF. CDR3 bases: TGTGCCAGTATGGGCGTTAGTCCCGAAGCTTTCTTT.